The entry below describes one T cell receptor beta chain. As handled by the study authors: Estimated nucleated cell counts came from reference gene primer amplification. Generated by immunoSEQ multiplex PCR, the TCRdb table keeps only in-frame clones and is missing some. V and J calls and clone size come straight from that table; D and trimming were deduced from the DNA. In the table there are around 220,000 clones, around 85% of which are singletons. CDR1 is DFQATT, CDR2 SNEGSKA, per germline (reference sequence). Trimming shortened V by 6 bases and J by 7 bases, and 10 bases separated the two germline ends. CDR3 length: 11 amino acids. These data come from a study of blood T cell repertoires in COVID-19. As for the study in general: The samples span acute and convalescent COVID-19 from the United States, Italy and Spain. T cells, B-cell-depleted T cells, or PBMCs supplied cDNA or gDNA.

The chain is built from TRBV20-1 and TRBJ2-1; no reliable D call. The source material was peripheral blood. The clonotype comes from a human donor in a cohort sampled during active COVID-19. The CDR3 spells CSAPQANEQFF. The CDR3 DNA reads as TGCAGTGCCCCTCAAGCGAATGAGCAGTTCTTC.